Below are 16 T cell receptor beta chains sequenced from a single sample in a study of post-analysis software for immune sequencing data (dated by TCRdb to between 2014 and 2017). Study-wide findings and limitations: Significantly higher frequencies in patients than in controls were found for roughly 5 TRBV segments, including TRBV5-6, TRBV5-1 and TRBV20-1.

Their antigens are not known. The library was made by PCR. For sequencing, an Illumina HiSeq 2500 was employed. To reduce PCR and sequencing biases, unique molecular identifiers were built into the TCR beta cDNA libraries. The public reads were reanalyzed by TCRdb: fastp trimming at Q25, MiXCR alignment, in-frame beta chains only. Rows are unified per CDR3 protein, each entry keeping the most common DNA and genes. The sample yields some 240,000 distinct CDR3 sequences; roughly a third were counted once. The ten largest account for around 5.2% of the sample. The sample was blood. These receptors were obtained from a girl between 10 and 17 years old with multiple sclerosis.

This rearrangement joins TRBV20-1 to TRBJ2-3; weak D call: TRBD2 (5 bases). This CDR3 spans 15 amino acids. Per the germline V gene, CDR1 is DFQATT and CDR2 is SNEGSKA (reference sequence). The CDR3 reads CNAPGGPGSTDTQYF. Here the CDR3 DNA reads TGCAATGCCCCCGGTGGACCGGGGAGCACAGATACGCAGTATTTT.

On this clonotype itself: The junction and the germline gene differ at one end; a read error may be behind it. The chain employs TRBV3-1 and TRBJ1-4; D gene ambiguous. The germline CDR1 and CDR2 sequences are LGHDT and YNNKEL (reference sequence). The CDR3 runs 12 residues. The CDR3 DNA follows: TGTACCAGCAGCCTAGCAGATGAAAAACTGTTTTTT. This sequence encodes CTSSLADEKLFF.

The sample holds many counts of this clonotype. This chain uses TRBV7-2 with TRBJ1-1; D gene uncertain. Trimming left V 6 bases short and J 0 bases short, with 8 bases between. This CDR3 region has 13 residues. The V gene's germline CDR1 is SGHTA and CDR2 FQGNSA. This CDR3 reads CASRGSLNTEAFF. For the CDR3, the DNA is TGTGCCAGCAGAGGGAGTTTGAACACTGAAGCTTTCTTT. The full variable domain, in which reference TRBV7-2 and TRBJ1-1 provide the parts outside the CDR3, is GAGVSQSPSNKVTEKGKDVELRCDPISGHTALYWYRQSLGQGLEFLIYFQGNSAPDKSGLPSDRFSAERTGGSVSTLTIQRTQQEDSAVYLCASRGSLNTEAFFGQGTRLTVV.

The V and J genes are TRBV20-1 and TRBJ2-7; 8 nucleotides align to TRBD2. Germline values: CDR1 DFQATT, CDR2 SNEGSKA (reference sequence). The CDR3 contains 14 residues. V lost 1 base, J lost 0 bases, and 2 bases stayed unmatched. Here the CDR3 reads CSARAAGVSYEQYF. The CDR3 nucleotides are TGCAGTGCTAGAGCAGCGGGAGTCTCCTACGAGCAGTACTTC.

The chain links TRBV5-1 to TRBJ2-7; 8 positions match TRBD1. Unmatched junction bases numbered 8, after V lost 0 bases and J lost 0 bases. The CDR3 totals 17 residues. Germline-derived CDR1 and CDR2 are SGHRS and YFSETQ. CDR3 in DNA: TGCGCCAGCAGCTTGGGGACAGGGTCCGCTATCTCCTACGAGCAGTACTTC. As protein: CASSLGTGSAISYEQYF. Full variable domain (rest looked up from reference TRBV5-1 and TRBJ2-7): KAGVTQTPRYLIKTRGQQVTLSCSPISGHRSVSWYQQTPGQGLQFLFEYFSETQRNKGNFPGRFSGRQFSNSRSEMNVSTLELGDSALYLCASSLGTGSAISYEQYFGPGTRLTVT.

This chain uses TRBV5-1 with TRBJ1-1; maybe TRBD1 (5 bases). Trimming shortened V by 1 base and J by 10 bases, and 17 bases separated the two germline ends. Germline V gene sequence: CDR1 SGHRS, CDR2 YFSETQ. The CDR3 extends over 14 amino acids. The CDR3 reads CASSLTNEGMGAFF. CDR3 in DNA: TGCGCCAGCAGCTTGACCAATGAGGGGATGGGAGCTTTCTTT.

This clonotype was seen repeatedly, ten times or more. The gene calls are TRBV6-5 and TRBJ2-5; D call uncertain. V was shortened by 0 bases and J by 7 bases, with 6 bases between the two germline ends. The CDR3 length is 12 residues. CDR1 is MNHEY, CDR2 SVGAGI, per germline. The CDR3 is CASSYSFGTQYF. CDR3 in DNA: TGTGCCAGCAGTTACTCCTTTGGGACCCAGTACTTC.

This clonotype showed up many times. The V and J genes are TRBV7-9 and TRBJ1-2, with D uncertain. V gave up 1 base and J gave up 7 bases, with 10 bases separating them. The germline CDR1 and CDR2 sequences are SEHNR and FQNEAQ (reference sequence). The length of the CDR3 is 13 residues. The CDR3 coding sequence is TGTGCCAGCAGCTTAGAGGAGGCGGCTGGCTACACCTTC. This sequence encodes CASSLEEAAGYTF.

In its sample, this clonotype was seen many times. V gene TRBV29-1 combines with J gene TRBJ2-1, with TRBD2 matching over 10 bases. The J segment lost 15 bases and the V segment lost 7 bases, leaving 9 bases of the junction unmatched. Germline CDR1 reads SQVTM; CDR2 reads ANQGSEA. The CDR3 has 11 amino acids. This CDR3 is CSGRLAGVRFF. Here the CDR3 DNA reads TGCAGCGGGAGGCTAGCGGGAGTTAGGTTCTTC.

The rearrangement uses TRBV20-1 and TRBJ1-1; 7 bases fit TRBD1. V dropped 1 base and J dropped 6; count of bases not matched to a gene: 8. Germline V CDR1 and CDR2: DFQATT, SNEGSKA (reference sequence). The CDR3 runs 14 residues. The CDR3 spells CSARVGRGAPEAFF. The CDR3 coding sequence is TGCAGTGCTAGAGTAGGCAGGGGGGCCCCTGAAGCTTTCTTT.

The CDR3 nucleotides read TGTGCTAGTGGTTTGGAGGGGGCAATCAATCAGCCCCAGCATTTT. This sequence encodes CASGLEGAINQPQHF. The chain uses TRBV12-5 and TRBJ1-5; 7 bases match TRBD1. The CDR3 is made up of 15 amino acids. Germline V gives CDR1 LGHNT, CDR2 FRNRAP. J gave up 3 bases and V 1 base, and 3 bases lay outside the gene matches.

This chain uses TRBV2 with TRBJ2-4, with D tentatively TRBD2 (5 bases). Trimming stripped 4 bases from V and 7 bases from J, with 14 bases between. The CDR3 is made up of 14 amino acids. Germline assignment: CDR1 SNHLY and CDR2 FYNNEI. The CDR3 DNA reads as TGTGCCAGCAGTGGGGGAGACGGGGAGAACATTCAGTACTTC. This encodes CASSGGDGENIQYF.

This clonotype was picked up many times. The chain combines TRBV20-1 with TRBJ2-1; TRBD2 is a possible D gene (5 bases). This CDR3 region has 14 residues. V was cut by 6 bases and J by 0 bases, with 12 bases left in between. From germline, CDR1 is DFQATT and CDR2 SNEGSKA (reference sequence). The chain's CDR3 is CSADLGSSYNEQFF. The CDR3 DNA is TGCAGTGCGGATCTTGGGAGCTCCTACAATGAGCAGTTCTTC.

V gene TRBV6-1 combines with J gene TRBJ2-1; TRBD2 aligns across 8 bases. J lost 4 bases, V lost 5 bases, and 13 bases had no gene match. CDR1 and CDR2 from the germline V gene are MNHNS and SASEGT. The CDR3 is made up of 17 amino acids. The CDR3, as DNA: TGTGCCAGCAGTCCATCTCCCACTAGCGGCCTTTACAATGAGCAGTTCTTC. Amino acids: CASSPSPTSGLYNEQFF.

The CDR3 protein is CASSLGGTDVPNEQFF. CDR3 DNA: TGTGCCAGCAGTTTAGGTGGGACAGACGTCCCCAATGAGCAGTTCTTC. V usage is TRBV12-3 or TRBV12-4 and J usage is TRBJ2-1, with 7 bases aligning to TRBD1. This CDR3 region has 16 residues. Germline trimming cut 1 base from V and 6 bases from J; bases unmatched to any gene: 9.

Comment on this clonotype: Since a much larger clone is just one base distant, this may be a read error. The genes are TRBV11-2 and TRBJ2-1; D may be TRBD1 (5 bases). This CDR3 is built from 14 residues. The germline V and J ends were trimmed by 7 bases and 3 bases, with 13 bases remaining between them. Germline V gene sequence: CDR1 SGHAT, CDR2 FQNNGV. The chain's CDR3 is CASTQRQSYNEQFF. The CDR3 DNA follows: TGTGCCAGCACCCAGAGACAGAGCTACAATGAGCAGTTCTTC.